This TCR beta chain comes out of a study of immune heterogeneity within non-small cell lung tumors. Study as a whole: It was found that the tumors were several squamous cell carcinomas, 9 to 10 non-squamous carcinomas and 1 not otherwise specified.

Bulk tumor genomic DNA (approximately 600 ng per sample) served as template. Several biopsies were collected from each primary tumor during surgery. They were spaced as far apart as possible within the tumor mass. Undergoing curative surgery were patients whose non-small cell lung cancer was untreated and newly diagnosed. In germline, CDR1 is LGHNA, CDR2 YNFKEQ. The CDR3 is made up of 18 amino acids. V was pared by 0 bases and J by 7 bases, with 22 bases between. It was a multiplex PCR that amplified TCR beta CDR3, with 32 V and 13 J primers. MiXCR, run by TCRdb on the multiplex PCR reads, gives a single entry per CDR3 protein. The sample has approximately 21,000 distinct CDR3 sequences, around 30% seen once.

This sequence was found in a man aged 40-55 years with non-small cell lung cancer. The sequencing sample was made of lung tumor tissue. The rearrangement uses TRBV4-2 and TRBJ2-1; possibly TRBD2 for D (6 bases). The CDR3 loop reads CASSQDQGGTPAGNEQFF. Here the CDR3 DNA reads TGTGCCAGCAGCCAAGATCAGGGCGGGACCCCAGCGGGTAATGAGCAGTTCTTC.